These T cell receptor beta chains were read from a single sample in a study of blood T cells in healthy people across ages. TCRdb itself ran the 5' RACE reads through MiXCR, one entry per CDR3 protein. In the table there are 700,000 or so distinct CDR3 sequences, about 20% of which are singletons. The sample was blood. The source is a man in his sixties or seventies in good health. Both conserved end residues are part of each CDR3. The D gene is left open where the match is weak. Clone size is given for some rows only: seen once, a few or many times, or a class if the clone is expanded.

>few|TRBV29-1|TRBD2|TRBJ2-1
TGCAGCGTTGTGAGGCGGGAGGGCCTCAATGAGCAGTTCTTC
CSVVRREGLNEQFF
>-|TRBV5-1|-|TRBJ1-2
TGCGCCAGCAGCCCCGAAGGACGGAACTATGGCTACACCTTC
CASSPEGRNYGYTF
>few|TRBV27|-|TRBJ2-2
TGTGCCAGCAAAGTACTAGCTCTAACCGGGGAGCTGTTTTTT
CASKVLALTGELFF
>few|TRBV18|-|TRBJ2-5
TGTGCCAGCTCACCCGGAGGTACGGCCCAGTACTTC
CASSPGGTAQYF
>few|TRBV10-1|-|TRBJ1-4
TGCGCCAGCAGTGCAAAGGGGCGAAAACTGTTTTTT
CASSAKGRKLFF
>-|TRBV6-1|-|TRBJ1-2
TGTGCCAGCGGACAACTATCTAACTATGGCTACACCTTC
CASGQLSNYGYTF
>few|TRBV7-9|TRBD1|TRBJ1-1
TGTGCCAGTAGCTTATGGACAGGGGACCTGAACACTGAAGCTTTCTTT
CASSLWTGDLNTEAFF
>few|TRBV6-1|-|TRBJ1-1
TGTGCCAGCGAGGATAGCGGACGGGTGAACACTGAAGCTTTCTTT
CASEDSGRVNTEAFF
>few|TRBV9|-|TRBJ2-3
TGTGCCAGCAGCCCCCCAGAAGAGGGGACAGATACGCAGTATTTT
CASSPPEEGTDTQYF
>-|TRBV12-3/TRBV12-4|-|TRBJ2-7
TGTGCCAGCAGCTATACCATCCACGAGCAGTACTTC
CASSYTIHEQYF
>-|TRBV11-2|TRBD2|TRBJ2-3
TGTGCCAGCAGCTTAGCCCTCCCCCCACTAGCGCCAGATACGCAGTATTTT
CASSLALPPLAPDTQYF
>-|TRBV20-1|TRBD1|TRBJ2-7
TGCAGTGCCATGACAGGGTCTTACTACGAGCAGTACTTC
CSAMTGSYYEQYF
>few|TRBV5-1|TRBD1|TRBJ1-1
TGCGCCAGCAGCCCGGGACAGGCGGCCCTCATGAACACTGAAGCTTTCTTT
CASSPGQAALMNTEAFF
>-|TRBV20-1|TRBD2|TRBJ2-3
TGCAGTGCTAGAGATGAAACTAGCGGGCCGAGCACAGATACGCAGTATTTT
CSARDETSGPSTDTQYF
>few|TRBV25-1|-|TRBJ1-5
TGTGCCAGCAGTGATGGGGGACAGCCCCAGCATTTT
CASSDGGQPQHF
>few|TRBV11-3|-|TRBJ1-4
TGTGCCAGCAGCTTGGGTGTTAAGAGCTTAGAAGAAAAACTGTTTTTT
CASSLGVKSLEEKLFF
>-|TRBV12-3/TRBV12-4|-|TRBJ1-3
-
CASSFLAGAGNTIYF
>-|TRBV25-1|-|TRBJ2-3
TGTGCCAGCAGTGAACGATTCACAGATACGCAGTATTTT
CASSERFTDTQYF
>-|TRBV7-9|-|TRBJ1-2
TGTGCCAGCAGCTTGGGGACGGTCTACACCTTC
CASSLGTVYTF
>few|TRBV12-3/TRBV12-4|-|TRBJ1-2
TGTGCCAGCAGTCCCCGCGGCCCCTATGGCTACACCTTC
CASSPRGPYGYTF
>few|TRBV10-3|-|TRBJ1-2
TGTGCCATCAGGGAGGGTGTCTATCCACTTTTC
CAIREGVYPLF
>many|TRBV20-1|TRBD1|TRBJ2-4
TGCAGTCAAGGGGGCCAGCAAAAAAACATTCAGTACTTC
CSQGGQQKNIQYF
>many|TRBV2|TRBD2|TRBJ2-5
TGTGCCAGCAACTTACTAGCGGGGTTTGAGACCCAGTACTTC
CASNLLAGFETQYF
>many|TRBV12-3/TRBV12-4|-|TRBJ2-3
TGTGCCAGCAGTTTTTACAGGGCAGATACGCAGTATTTT
CASSFYRADTQYF
>-|TRBV12-3/TRBV12-4|-|TRBJ1-5
TGTGCCAGCAGCAGGGGTCGCAATCAGCCCCAGCATTTT
CASSRGRNQPQHF
>many|TRBV28|TRBD1|TRBJ1-2
TGTGCCAGCAGTCCCCGGGACAGCTTTCGCTACACCTTC
CASSPRDSFRYTF
>few|TRBV6-6|-|TRBJ1-2
TGTGCCAGCATCGGGACGGGAAGTAACTATGGCTACACCTTC
CASIGTGSNYGYTF